The entry below gives a single TCR beta chain sequence along with its context. The target antigen is unknown. The data stem from a study of CD8 T cells in Susac syndrome. Study-wide results and limits: Clonal expansion was missing from Susac syndrome CD4+ T cell repertoires.

Reverse transcription of roughly 0.45 to 1 ug RNA used random hexamers. Amplification of TCR beta CDR3 spanned 54 Vbeta and 13 Jbeta via immunoSEQ multiplex PCR. TCRdb reprocessed the immunoSEQ multiplex PCR reads via MiXCR and lists one record per CDR3 protein. The table shows approximately 190,000 distinct CDR3 sequences, with approximately 94% occurring only once. The sequence was obtained from a human donor with Susac syndrome. Sequences were obtained from CD4+ T cells from PBMCs.

CDR3 coding DNA: TGTGCCATCAGCCCGGGACAGGACACAGATACGCAGTATTTT. It specifies CAISPGQDTDTQYF. The chain combines TRBV10-3 with TRBJ2-3; 8 nucleotides agree with TRBD1. V lost 6 bases, J lost 2 bases, and 4 bases stayed unmatched. The CDR3 contains 14 residues. CDR1 and CDR2 from the germline V gene are ENHRY and SYGVKD.